This is a list of T cell receptor beta chains from one sample in a study of quantifying T cell responses using KT2 cells. TCRdb passed the UMI-ligation and nested PCR reads through MiXCR, listing each CDR3 protein once. The sample shows about 33,000 distinct CDR3 sequences, 9% to 12% of them seen only once. Sequences were obtained from PBMCs spiked with cells of the T cell clone KT2. The receptors were gathered from a human donor. CDR3s include the opening cysteine and the closing phenylalanine or tryptophan. The D gene is left open where the match is weak. Not every row has a clone size; where given, it reads once, few, many or a size class.

V	D	size	length	J	DNA	CDR3
TRBV12-3/TRBV12-4	TRBD1	-	14	TRBJ2-5	TGTGCCAGCAGCCACGGGACAGTACAAGAGACCCAGTACTTC	CASSHGTVQETQYF
TRBV2	-	few	17	TRBJ2-5	TGTGCCAGCAGTGAAGCGGGGGCCGGGACTATTCAAGAGACCCAGTACTTC	CASSEAGAGTIQETQYF
TRBV19	TRBD2	-	14	TRBJ2-1	TGTGCCAGTAGTCCGGGACTAGCGGGTTCTGAGCAGTTCTTC	CASSPGLAGSEQFF
TRBV5-1	TRBD2	few	16	TRBJ2-1	TGCGCCAGCAGCCCTGGGACTAGCGGGGGGGTTTATGAGCAGTTCTTC	CASSPGTSGGVYEQFF
TRBV7-8	-	medium-sized	16	TRBJ2-3	TGTGCCAGCAGCAAGCGGCAGCGGTACTCCACAGATACGCAGTATTTT	CASSKRQRYSTDTQYF
TRBV7-2	-	few	16	TRBJ2-3	TGTGCCAGCAGCTTACTTCCGGGGGGCCCGGCAGATACGCAGTATTTT	CASSLLPGGPADTQYF
TRBV7-8	-	many	14	TRBJ2-3	TGTGCCAGCAGCTTACCGGCCCTCACAGATACGCAGTATTTT	CASSLPALTDTQYF
TRBV29-1	-	many	11	TRBJ2-7	TGCAGCGTTACGTCGGGGTACGAGCAGTACTTC	CSVTSGYEQYF
TRBV2	-	-	14	TRBJ2-3	TGTGCCATTCGACAGACGTATAGCACAGATACGCAGTATTTT	CAIRQTYSTDTQYF
TRBV7-2	TRBD1	few	16	TRBJ2-1	TGTGCCAGCAGCTTACACGGGACAGGGTTTGGTAATGAGCAGTTCTTC	CASSLHGTGFGNEQFF
TRBV7-2	TRBD2	-	16	TRBJ2-6	TGTGCCAGCAGCACTCGACTAGCGGGAGGATTCAACGTCCTGACTTTC	CASSTRLAGGFNVLTF
TRBV3-1	TRBD2	-	16	TRBJ2-3	TGTGCCAGCAGCCAAGCGGGACTAGGCTACACAGATACGCAGTATTTT	CASSQAGLGYTDTQYF
TRBV29-1	-	many	14	TRBJ2-3	TGCAGCGCCAGGCACGCTGGGACCACAGATACGCAGTATTTT	CSARHAGTTDTQYF
TRBV4-2	TRBD1	-	17	TRBJ1-3	TGTGCCAGCAGCCAAGAGAGGACAGGGGTGAAGGGAAACACCATATATTTT	CASSQERTGVKGNTIYF
TRBV6-2/TRBV6-3	-	-	12	TRBJ2-4	TGTGCCAGCAGTTCGGTCTCAAACATTCAGTACTTC	CASSSVSNIQYF
TRBV20-1	-	many	12	TRBJ1-1	TGCAGTGCTAGTCTAGGGGGCACTGAAGCTTTCTTT	CSASLGGTEAFF
TRBV9	-	few	15	TRBJ1-5	TGTGCCAGCAGCGTAGGTCCTGGGGGCGTTCAGCCCCAGCATTTT	CASSVGPGGVQPQHF
TRBV7-9	-	many	11	TRBJ2-5	TGTGCCAGCAGCTGGGACTTCCAGCCGTACTTC	CASSWDFQPYF
TRBV2	-	few	15	TRBJ2-1	TGTGCCAGCAGTGGATCGAGGGGCAACTACAATGAGCAGTTCTTC	CASSGSRGNYNEQFF
TRBV6-5	-	few	11	TRBJ1-1	TGTGCCAGCAGTTATTTAGAAGAAGCTTTCTTT	CASSYLEEAFF
TRBV12-3/TRBV12-4	-	few	10	TRBJ2-7	TGTGCCAGCATGGGCTACGAGCAGTACTTC	CASMGYEQYF
TRBV3-1	-	few	14	TRBJ1-1	TGTGCCAGCAGCCAGGGACATTCGAACACTGAAGCTTTCTTT	CASSQGHSNTEAFF
TRBV5-1	-	-	13	TRBJ1-2	TGCGCCAGCAGCTTGGAACAGGGAGTTGGCTACACCTTC	CASSLEQGVGYTF
TRBV19	-	many	13	TRBJ2-2	TGTGCCAGTCGCCAATCCCCGGGCGGGGAGCTGTTTTTT	CASRQSPGGELFF
TRBV12-3/TRBV12-4	-	few	13	TRBJ2-3	TGTGCCAGCAGTTCGGGGACCCCGGCCACGCAGTATTTT	CASSSGTPATQYF
TRBV24-1	-	few	19	TRBJ2-1	TGTGCCACCAGTGATCCCTACCCTGATGGGAGCCGCGTATACAATGAGCAGTTCTTC	CATSDPYPDGSRVYNEQFF
TRBV15	-	few	15	TRBJ2-3	TGTGCCACCAGCAGAGATGGACTTTACACAGATACGCAGTATTTT	CATSRDGLYTDTQYF